Shown below are 25 T cell receptor beta chains from a single sample sequenced in a study of response to subunit inactivated influenza vaccine. TCRdb reprocessed the RT-PCR reads with MiXCR, giving one entry per CDR3 protein. Among about 800,000 distinct CDR3 sequences, around 20% were seen once, and the ten largest hold 10%. The sequenced sample was PBMCs from blood, obtained less than 6 days after vaccination. These receptors were obtained from a man aged 50 or older who received an inactivated influenza vaccine.

V usage is TRBV25-1 and J usage is TRBJ2-7, with D unclear. CDR1 is MGHDK, CDR2 SYGVNS, per germline. The ends were cut back, 3 bases at V and 3 bases at J, with 9 bases in the middle. The CDR3 spans 13 residues. The CDR3 nucleotides read TGTGCCAGCAGTGATATAATTGTCTACGAGCAGTACTTC. Translation gives CASSDIIVYEQYF.

This clonotype came up once. The gene calls are TRBV11-2 and TRBJ2-7, with D possibly matching TRBD2 (6 bases). The CDR3 covers 15 residues. Germline loops: CDR1 SGHAT, CDR2 FQNNGV. The ends were cut back, 2 bases at V and 2 bases at J, with 13 bases in the middle. For the CDR3, the DNA is TGTGCCAGCAGCTTATCTCACGGGACTCCCTACGAGCAGTACTTC. Translation: CASSLSHGTPYEQYF.

This clonotype has a handful of counts. The chain employs TRBV29-1 and TRBJ2-7; D not resolved. In germline, CDR1 is SQVTM, CDR2 ANQGSEA. This CDR3 region has 11 residues. The V gene lost 2 bases and the J gene lost 3 bases, with 5 bases spanning the gap. This chain's CDR3 is CSVENFYEQYF. The CDR3 nucleotides read TGCAGCGTTGAAAACTTCTACGAGCAGTACTTC.

This clonotype has just a few counts. The chain has TRBV20-1 and TRBJ2-2; a weak D match, TRBD1 (6 bases). Trimming cost V 6 bases and J 1 base, with 9 bases left between them. Germline V gene sequence: CDR1 DFQATT, CDR2 SNEGSKA (reference sequence). This CDR3 contains 13 residues. This chain's CDR3 is CSARGENTGELFF. The DNA for the CDR3 is TGCAGTGCCAGGGGCGAGAACACCGGGGAGCTGTTTTTT.

There are many counts of this clonotype. V and J are TRBV28 and TRBJ2-5; 7 bases map to TRBD1. V was clipped by 8 bases and J by 5 bases; unmatched bases: 8. This CDR3 contains 13 residues. Germline lookup yields CDR1 MDHEN and CDR2 SYDVKM. The chain's CDR3 is CASSRGLGETQYF. Written as DNA, the CDR3 is TGTGCCAGCTCCAGGGGGTTAGGGGAGACCCAGTACTTC.

The CDR3: CASSEDGGSSGNTIYF. As DNA, the CDR3 is TGTGCCAGCAGTGAGGATGGAGGGAGCTCTGGAAACACCATATATTTT. J is TRBJ1-3 and V is TRBV6-1; no clear D. The CDR3 covers 16 residues. Germline V gene data show CDR1 as MNHNS and CDR2 as SASEGT. Trimming removed 3 bases at V and 0 bases at J, with 12 bases between.

This clonotype was counted a few times. V and J are TRBV20-1 and TRBJ2-7; D gene ambiguous. The CDR3 is made up of 10 amino acids. V was pared by 5 bases and J by 9 bases, with 11 bases between. Germline V gene sequence: CDR1 DFQATT, CDR2 SNEGSKA (reference sequence). CDR3 nucleotide sequence: TGCAGTGCTCGCGACATAAGGCAGTACTTC. Translated, it gives CSARDIRQYF.

The genes are TRBV5-1 and TRBJ2-5; TRBD2 might be the D (6 bases). The CDR3 extends over 17 amino acids. The germline V gene has CDR1 SGHRS and CDR2 YFSETQ. V gave up 4 bases and J gave up 9 bases, with 28 bases separating them. The CDR3 reads CASSLGLSQVPSEAQYF. The CDR3 DNA sequence: TGCGCCAGCAGCCTTGGCTTGAGTCAAGTCCCTAGCGAGGCCCAGTACTTC.

The J gene is TRBJ2-2, the V gene TRBV5-1; no reliable D call. Germline CDR1 is SGHRS and CDR2 is YFSETQ. Trimming pared 0 bases from V and 4 bases from J, leaving 13 bases between. The CDR3 is made up of 16 amino acids. The CDR3 here is CASSLVVASVTGELFF. Written as DNA, the CDR3 is TGCGCCAGCAGCTTGGTGGTGGCGTCGGTCACCGGGGAGCTGTTTTTT.

This clonotype was detected only a few times. The V call is TRBV28, the J call TRBJ2-7; D unclear. CDR3 length: 13 residues. The germline V gene encodes CDR1 MDHEN and CDR2 SYDVKM. V was cut by 5 bases and J by 3 bases, with 11 bases left in between. CDR3 nucleotides: TGTGCCAGCAGTGTGCCGGGTCTCTACGAGCAGTACTTC. Protein sequence: CASSVPGLYEQYF.

This clonotype was counted a few times. The chain has TRBV4-3 and TRBJ2-2; no clear D gene. Germline CDR1 and CDR2: LGHNA and YSLEER. The CDR3 loop spans 16 amino acids. With 0 bases removed from V and 4 bases from J, the gap between germline ends came to 12 bases. The CDR3 region is CASSQDSRRSTGELFF. The CDR3 DNA follows: TGCGCCAGCAGCCAAGATTCGAGAAGGTCCACCGGGGAGCTGTTTTTT.

The chain links TRBV18 to TRBJ2-5; a possible D gene is TRBD1 (5 bases). Germline V gene data show CDR1 as KGHSH and CDR2 as LQKENI. The CDR3 totals 16 residues. Between the trimmed V and J ends, which lost 0 bases and 0 bases, there was a span of 11 bases. CDR3 loop: CASSPPQGRNQETQYF. The CDR3 nucleotides are TGTGCCAGCTCACCACCGCAGGGCAGAAACCAAGAGACCCAGTACTTC.

This clonotype was detected ten times or more. The rearrangement joins TRBV28 to TRBJ1-1; D is undetermined. Between the trimmed V and J ends, which lost 5 bases and 3 bases, there was a span of 7 bases. The CDR3 sequence is 12 residues long. Germline values: CDR1 MDHEN, CDR2 SYDVKM. CDR3 sequence: CASSRPYTEAFF. DNA for the CDR3: TGTGCCAGCAGTCGACCGTACACTGAAGCTTTCTTT.

This clonotype was seen more than once but under ten times. The chain employs TRBV5-1 and TRBJ1-1, with D perhaps matching TRBD1 (5 bases). CDR1 and CDR2 from the germline V gene are SGHRS and YFSETQ. V dropped 4 bases and J dropped 5 bases, with 21 bases sitting between them. This CDR3 has 16 residues. The CDR3 nucleotides read TGCGCCAGCAGCCCCGGTTCGTCCCCTCAGGGAACTGAAGCTTTCTTT. Protein product: CASSPGSSPQGTEAFF.

This clonotype showed up just a few times. J is TRBJ1-5 and V is TRBV12-3 or TRBV12-4; D is unresolved. The CDR3 length is 13 residues. V was clipped by 7 bases and J by 4 bases, with 11 bases between them. CDR3 DNA sequence: TGTGCCAGCAAGGACCAGCCAAATCAGCCCCAGCATTTT. Protein: CASKDQPNQPQHF.

The gene calls are TRBV4-1 and TRBJ2-1, with D perhaps TRBD1 or TRBD2 (5 bases each). V lost 3 bases and J 6 bases, leaving 12 bases between the germline ends. This CDR3 has 14 residues. Germline-derived CDR1 and CDR2 are MGHRA and YSYEKL. The CDR3 nucleotides read TGCGCCAGCAGCCAGGGGACCAGGTTCAATGAGCAGTTCTTC. Translated: CASSQGTRFNEQFF.

The chain couples TRBV19 to TRBJ2-7; no clear D. The CDR3 is made up of 14 amino acids. Germline-derived CDR1 and CDR2 are LNHDA and SQIVND (reference sequence). V lost 2 bases to trimming and J lost 0 bases, with 8 bases between them. The CDR3: CASSITVSSYEQYF. CDR3 nucleotide sequence: TGTGCCAGTAGTATAACAGTGTCCTCCTACGAGCAGTACTTC. The variable domain in full, with the rest retrieved from reference TRBV19 and TRBJ2-7, is DGGITQSPKYLFRKEGQNVTLSCEQNLNHDAMYWYRQDPGQGLRLIYYSQIVNDFQKGDIAEGYSVSREKKESFPLTVTSAQKNPTAFYLCASSITVSSYEQYFGPGTRLTVT.

This clonotype has a count of ten or more. The chain uses TRBV11-2 and TRBJ2-7; TRBD1 might be the D (5 bases). Germline lookup yields CDR1 SGHAT and CDR2 FQNNGV. V was clipped by 2 bases and J by 5 bases, with 10 bases between them. The CDR3 consists of 13 residues. The CDR3, as DNA: TGTGCCAGCAGCTTACCAGGGTCTCACGAGCAGTACTTC. It specifies CASSLPGSHEQYF.

In this sample, this clonotype turned up many times. This rearrangement joins TRBV12-3 or TRBV12-4 to TRBJ2-2; perhaps TRBD2 as D (6 bases). Trimming shortened V by 8 bases and J by 1 base, and 11 bases separated the two germline ends. The CDR3 sequence is 14 residues long. CDR3 amino acids: CASGGTLNTGELFF. The CDR3 nucleotides are TGTGCCAGCGGGGGGACGTTGAACACCGGGGAGCTGTTTTTT.

This clonotype showed up just a few times. The rearrangement joins TRBV7-6 to TRBJ2-2, with 9 bases matching TRBD2. The CDR3 is 16 residues long. Germline-derived CDR1 and CDR2 are SGHVS and FNYEAQ. V shed 1 base, J shed 4 bases, and the junction held 4 bases outside the gene matches. Written as DNA, the CDR3 is TGTGCCAGCAGCTTAGGTCTAGCGGGAATCACCGGGGAGCTGTTTTTT. Amino acids: CASSLGLAGITGELFF.

In this sample, this clonotype turned up a few times. The rearrangement joins TRBV12-3 or TRBV12-4 to TRBJ1-6; D not resolved. V lost 6 bases and J 7 bases, leaving 16 bases between the germline ends. The CDR3 sequence is 15 residues long. The CDR3 DNA reads TGTGCCAGCAGAGCATTAACCCTTATAAATTCACCCCTCCACTTT. This translates into CASRALTLINSPLHF.

This clonotype was observed a handful of times. The chain is built from TRBV5-6 and TRBJ2-2; 11 bases map to TRBD2. Germline V CDR1 and CDR2: SGHDT, YYEEEE. The J segment lost 4 bases and the V segment lost 7 bases, leaving 0 bases of the junction unmatched. This CDR3 is built from 13 residues. For the CDR3, the DNA is TGTGCCAGCCTAGCGGGAGGCACCGGGGAGCTGTTTTTT. Translated: CASLAGGTGELFF.

This clonotype was counted a few times. The V and J genes are TRBV6-2 or TRBV6-3 and TRBJ2-5, with D possibly called TRBD1 or TRBD2 (5 bases each). CDR1 is MNHEY and CDR2 is SVGEGT in the germline V gene. The CDR3 covers 14 residues. The V end lost 10 bases, the J end lost 0 bases, and 15 bases lay between the germline ends. CDR3 in amino acids: CAIAGTTNQETQYF. The CDR3 nucleotides are TGTGCCATCGCTGGGACCACCAACCAAGAGACCCAGTACTTC.

This clonotype has more than one count but fewer than ten. The chain combines TRBV6-5 with TRBJ2-1, with 10 bases fitting TRBD1. This CDR3 region has 15 residues. In germline, CDR1 is MNHEY, CDR2 SVGAGI. Trimming cost V 0 bases and J 7 bases; bases outside gene matches: 3. The DNA for the CDR3 is TGTGCCAGCAGTTACTCGAGACAGGGGGCGAATGAGCAGTTCTTC. It specifies CASSYSRQGANEQFF.

V is TRBV7-8 and J is TRBJ1-2, with D uncertain. V dropped 4 bases and J dropped 8 bases, with 23 bases sitting between them. The CDR3 is made up of 16 amino acids. The V gene's germline CDR1 is SGHVS and CDR2 FQNEAQ. The CDR3 DNA is TGTGCCAGCAGCTCCAAACGCGGGCCTCAAACGGAGGGCTACACCTTC. Its protein is CASSSKRGPQTEGYTF.